This TCR beta chain was documented in a study of T-cell memory formation after mild COVID-19. Trimming removed 3 bases at V and 2 bases at J, with 20 bases between. The CDR3 contains 17 residues. TCRdb redid the calling of the 5' RACE reads with MiXCR, one entry per CDR3 protein. The sample includes about 140,000 distinct CDR3 sequences, around 15% of them seen just once. This sequence joins TRBV12-3 or TRBV12-4 and TRBJ2-7, with a tentative D call TRBD2 (6 bases). Sequencing used PBMCs or a T cell subset sorted from them (not recorded which). This clonotype originated in an adult woman who had mild COVID-19 (a few samples of this study predate the infection). Cell type and time point are not known. The CDR3 sequence: CASSFNGEDPTTYEQYF. CDR3 bases: TGTGCCAGCAGTTTCAATGGGGAGGACCCGACCACCTACGAGCAGTACTTC.